The entry below gives a single T cell receptor (beta chain) sequence along with its context. Germline assignment: CDR1 GTSNPN and CDR2 SVGIG (reference sequence). V was cut by 3 bases and J by 5 bases, with 8 bases left in between. The CDR3 consists of 12 residues. This entry is derived from a study of control samples from healthy donors and cancer patients. Data came from immunoSEQ multiplex PCR; TCRdb stores just in-frame clones and leaves some out. The table shows 90,000 or so clones, with approximately 90% occurring only once. The clonotype originates from a woman in her seventies in good health. The chain recombines TRBV30 with TRBJ1-5; D gene unclear. The source material was blood. The CDR3 is CAWSDADQPQHF. The CDR3 DNA is TGTGCCTGGAGCGATGCGGATCAGCCCCAGCATTTT.